This T cell receptor beta chain was recovered during a study of blood T cells in healthy people across ages. Study-wide results and caveats: Unknown donor CMV status possibly confounded expanded clonotype changes.

V was pared by 0 bases and J by 2 bases, with 14 bases between. This CDR3 comprises 16 residues. Germline V gives CDR1 MNHEY, CDR2 SVGAGI. About this clonotype itself: Its specificity is not known.

Each donor's blood draw was roughly 9.8 milliliters of peripheral blood. Combining a sample-barcoded 5' primer with a J-beta primer mix, a second PCR ran for roughly 7 to 12 cycles. Via MiXCR, TCRdb re-called the 5' RACE reads, giving one row per CDR3 protein. The sample holds about 640,000 distinct CDR3 sequences, around 54% seen once. Sample: blood. The clonotype was recovered from a man aged 55 to 69 in good health. This chain joins TRBV6-5 and TRBJ2-7; perhaps D is TRBD1 or TRBD2 (5 bases each). The CDR3 loop is CASSYSNPGRAYEQYF. Written as DNA, the CDR3 is TGTGCCAGCAGTTACTCGAACCCGGGGCGAGCCTACGAGCAGTACTTC.